This T cell receptor beta chain is from a study of cytomegalovirus exposure and HLA in healthy donors. This CDR3 has 13 residues. V was shortened by 5 bases and J by 5 bases, with 12 bases between the two germline ends. Germline V gives CDR1 MNHNS, CDR2 SASEGT. Using immunoSEQ multiplex PCR, the repertoire was profiled, and TCRdb retains in-frame clones only, with some absent. Counted here are 140,000 to 150,000 clones, approximately 94% occurring once; the ten biggest clones make up about 2%. This TCR derives from a man between 18 and 29 years old in good health and CMV-seropositive. This rearrangement joins TRBV6-1 to TRBJ2-5; perhaps TRBD2 as D (6 bases). Material for sequencing was PBMCs. The chain's CDR3 is CASSSGLRETQYF. The CDR3 DNA is TGTGCCAGCAGTAGCGGGCTGCGGGAGACCCAGTACTTC.